The entry below gives a single TCR beta chain sequence along with its context. The same CDR3 can be traced to other DNA sequences in this sample. These data are taken from a study of shared clonotypes between healthy human individuals. Here immunoSEQ multiplex PCR was the method, and the copy in TCRdb shows in-frame clones only, minus some. The sample lists about 2.3 million clones, about nine tenths occurring once. From germline, CDR1 is MDHEN and CDR2 SYDVKM. V lost 1 base, J lost 5 bases, and 11 bases lay in between. This CDR3 has 15 residues. The gene calls are TRBV28 and TRBJ1-4; D is perhaps TRBD1 (5 bases). This clonotype was sampled from a man between 18 and 29 years old in good health. Some clones in this sample may be carry-over from other donors' samples. Sequencing was done on a sample of naive CD4+ T cells from PBMCs. Subset: CD45RA+ positively selected. CDR3 sequence: CASSLSGAGNEKLFF. CDR3 DNA: TGTGCCAGCAGTTTATCCGGGGCAGGGAATGAAAAACTGTTTTTT.